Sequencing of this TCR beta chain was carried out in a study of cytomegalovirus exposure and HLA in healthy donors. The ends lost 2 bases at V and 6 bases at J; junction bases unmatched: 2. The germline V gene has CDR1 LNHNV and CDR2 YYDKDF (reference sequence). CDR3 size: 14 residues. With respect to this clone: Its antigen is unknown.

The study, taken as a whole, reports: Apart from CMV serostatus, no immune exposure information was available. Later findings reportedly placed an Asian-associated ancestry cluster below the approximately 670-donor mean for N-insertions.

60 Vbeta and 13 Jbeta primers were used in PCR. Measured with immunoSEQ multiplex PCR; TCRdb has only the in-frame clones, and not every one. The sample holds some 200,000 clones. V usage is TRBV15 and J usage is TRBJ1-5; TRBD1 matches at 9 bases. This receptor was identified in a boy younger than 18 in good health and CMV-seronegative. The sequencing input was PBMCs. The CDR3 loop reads CATSRTGGGQPQHF. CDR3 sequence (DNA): TGTGCCACCAGCAGAACAGGGGGCGGTCAGCCCCAGCATTTT.